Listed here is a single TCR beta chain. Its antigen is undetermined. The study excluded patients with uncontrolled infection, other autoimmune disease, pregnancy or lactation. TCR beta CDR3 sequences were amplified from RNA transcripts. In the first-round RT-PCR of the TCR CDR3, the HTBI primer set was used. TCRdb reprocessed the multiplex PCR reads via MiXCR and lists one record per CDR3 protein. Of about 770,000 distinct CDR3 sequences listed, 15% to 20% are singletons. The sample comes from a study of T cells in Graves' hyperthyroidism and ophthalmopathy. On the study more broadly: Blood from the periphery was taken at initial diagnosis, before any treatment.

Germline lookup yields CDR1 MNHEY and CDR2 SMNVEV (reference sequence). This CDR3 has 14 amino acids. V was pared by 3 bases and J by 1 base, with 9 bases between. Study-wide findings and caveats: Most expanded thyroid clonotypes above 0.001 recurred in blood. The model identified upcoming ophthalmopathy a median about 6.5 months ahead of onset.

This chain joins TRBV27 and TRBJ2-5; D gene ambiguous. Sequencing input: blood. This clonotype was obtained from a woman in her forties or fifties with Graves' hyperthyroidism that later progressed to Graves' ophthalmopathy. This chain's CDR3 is CASSFSSLQETQYF. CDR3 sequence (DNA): TGTGCCAGCAGTTTCTCCTCCCTCCAAGAGACCCAGTACTTC.